This T cell receptor beta chain was sequenced in a study of blood T cell repertoires in COVID-19. As handled by the study authors: Reference gene primers were amplified, and this amplification served to estimate nucleated cell counts. The assay was immunoSEQ multiplex PCR, and TCRdb's table has in-frame clones only and misses some. V and J calls and clone size are as listed in that table; D and trimming were resolved from the DNA. The sample lists 85,000 to 120,000 clones, 70% to 80% occurring once. Sequencing was carried out using peripheral blood. This TCR was recovered from a human donor with acute or convalescent COVID-19. The donor label of this sample is uncertain.

CDR3 DNA: TGTGCCAGCAGCTTAGATGGGGGTACGGGGGAGGCTGAAGCTTTCTTT. This codes for CASSLDGGTGEAEAFF. The rearrangement joins TRBV11-2 to TRBJ1-1; TRBD1 is a possible D gene (5 bases). The CDR3 contains 16 residues. Deletions cut 0 bases from V and 6 bases from J, with 17 bases between. Per the germline V gene, CDR1 is SGHAT and CDR2 is FQNNGV.